The present T cell receptor (beta chain) was sequenced within a study of identical twins. Each CDR3 protein is one row after TCRdb ran MiXCR on the 5' RACE reads. The sample shows about 890,000 distinct CDR3 sequences, over 9% of them seen only once. The length of the CDR3 is 16 residues. CDR1 is SGHAT and CDR2 is FQNNGV in the germline V gene. The V and J ends lost 5 bases and 5 bases respectively, with 18 bases between them. This clonotype was counted a few times. Its antigen is undetermined. Study-wide results and limits: Out-of-frame alpha sequences shared between twins exhibited an excess of low generation probability.

Separately, the same data were catalogued under a study of yellow fever vaccine responses in identical twins.

V and J are TRBV11-2 and TRBJ2-2, with D perhaps TRBD2 (7 bases). The TCR was taken from a woman between 18 and 30 years old in good health. The sequenced material came from PBMCs. The CDR3 bases are TGTGCCAGCAGCCCCTTGACGGGGAGGGGGACCGGGGAGCTGTTTTTT. Its translation is CASSPLTGRGTGELFF.